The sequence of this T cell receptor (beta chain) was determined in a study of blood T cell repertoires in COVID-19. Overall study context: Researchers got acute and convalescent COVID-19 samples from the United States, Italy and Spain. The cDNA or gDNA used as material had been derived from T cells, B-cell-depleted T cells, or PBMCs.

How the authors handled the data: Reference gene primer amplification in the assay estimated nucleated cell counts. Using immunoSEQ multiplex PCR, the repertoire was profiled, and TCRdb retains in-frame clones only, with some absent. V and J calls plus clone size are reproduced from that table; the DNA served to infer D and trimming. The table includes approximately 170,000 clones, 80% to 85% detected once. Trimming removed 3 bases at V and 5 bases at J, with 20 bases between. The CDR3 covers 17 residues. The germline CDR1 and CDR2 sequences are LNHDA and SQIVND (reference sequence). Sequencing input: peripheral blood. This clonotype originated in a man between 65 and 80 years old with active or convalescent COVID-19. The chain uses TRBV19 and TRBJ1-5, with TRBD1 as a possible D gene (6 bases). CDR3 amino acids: CASSIQKGEPRHQPQHF. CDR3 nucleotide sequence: TGTGCCAGTAGTATCCAGAAGGGGGAGCCAAGGCATCAGCCCCAGCATTTT. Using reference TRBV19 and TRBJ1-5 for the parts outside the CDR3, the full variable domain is DGGITQSPKYLFRKEGQNVTLSCEQNLNHDAMYWYRQDPGQGLRLIYYSQIVNDFQKGDIAEGYSVSREKKESFPLTVTSAQKNPTAFYLCASSIQKGEPRHQPQHFGDGTRLSIL.